This entry lists 32 T cell receptor beta chains sequenced from one sample in a study of cytotoxic CD8 clonotypes in ibrutinib-treated CLL. Clones were sequenced by immunoSEQ multiplex PCR, and TCRdb holds only the in-frame ones, with some missing. The table includes around 250,000 clones, around three quarters detected once. The source material was PBMCs, sampled after 24 months of ibrutinib treatment. These TCRs come from a human donor with chronic lymphocytic leukemia.

Remarks on this clone: Within the sample, other DNA sequences also encode this same CDR3. This rearrangement joins TRBV28 to TRBJ1-5, with D unclear. Germline CDR1 reads MDHEN; CDR2 reads SYDVKM. V lost 3 bases, J lost 7 bases, and 4 bases lay in between. The CDR3 extends over 11 amino acids. CDR3 sequence reads: CASSFSQPQHF. CDR3 bases: TGTGCCAGCAGTTTCTCCCAGCCCCAGCATTTT.

The CDR3 loop is CASSLKESGLEQYF. The CDR3 region has the DNA TGTGCCAGCAGCTTAAAAGAGTCGGGACTCGAGCAGTACTTC. The chain combines TRBV7-6 with TRBJ2-7; a weak D match, TRBD2 (6 bases). Germline-derived CDR1 and CDR2 are SGHVS and FNYEAQ. The V and J ends lost 2 bases and 6 bases respectively, with 14 bases between them. The CDR3 totals 14 residues.

The chain joins TRBV5-1 to TRBJ2-3; tentative D call: TRBD2 (5 bases). V gave up 0 bases and J gave up 1 base, with 15 bases separating them. The CDR3 has 17 amino acids. Germline V gives CDR1 SGHRS, CDR2 YFSETQ. The CDR3 sequence: CASSLESGGRGTDTQYF. CDR3 nucleotide sequence: TGCGCCAGCAGCTTGGAGTCTGGAGGTAGAGGCACAGATACGCAGTATTTT.

The chain recombines TRBV29-1 with TRBJ2-7; D might be TRBD2 (5 bases). This CDR3 spans 14 amino acids. Trimming took off 3 bases at V and 2 bases at J, with 14 bases between the two ends. The germline V gene has CDR1 SQVTM and CDR2 ANQGSEA. CDR3 bases: TGCAGCGTTGATGGTTTAGCGAATCCCTACGAGCAGTACTTC. Amino acids: CSVDGLANPYEQYF.

The V gene is TRBV27, the J gene TRBJ1-4; D is ambiguous. V lost 2 bases to trimming and J lost 7 bases, with 5 bases between them. CDR1 MNHEY and CDR2 SMNVEV come from the germline V gene (reference sequence). The length of the CDR3 is 12 residues. The CDR3 here is CASSLDSEKLFF. The CDR3 bases are TGTGCCAGCAGTTTAGACTCTGAAAAACTGTTTTTT.

The chain recombines TRBV27 with TRBJ2-5, with D uncertain. This CDR3 spans 11 amino acids. Germline V gene data show CDR1 as MNHEY and CDR2 as SMNVEV (reference sequence). Trimming stripped 8 bases from V and 5 bases from J, with 9 bases between. The CDR3 DNA reads TGTGCCAGCGTGATAGGGGAGACCCAGTACTTC. Translated, it gives CASVIGETQYF.

This clone occurred a few times. This CDR3 reads CASSPWGKDGYTF. CDR3 sequence (DNA): TGTGCCAGCTCACCATGGGGTAAGGATGGCTACACCTTC. The rearrangement joins TRBV18 to TRBJ1-2; D gene uncertain. Germline values: CDR1 KGHSH, CDR2 LQKENI. Trimming took 2 bases from V and 6 from J, leaving 10 bases between them. The CDR3 is made up of 13 amino acids. The whole variable domain, remainder taken from reference TRBV18 and TRBJ1-2, is NAGVMQNPRHLVRRRGQEARLRCSPMKGHSHVYWYRQLPEEGLKFMVYLQKENIIDESGMPKERFSAEFPKEGPSILRIQQVVRGDSAAYFCASSPWGKDGYTFGSGTRLTVV.

The rearrangement links TRBV28 to TRBJ2-7; D might be TRBD2 (5 bases). Germline loops: CDR1 MDHEN, CDR2 SYDVKM. This CDR3 has 12 amino acids. Trimming removed 4 bases at V and 6 bases at J, with 10 bases between. CDR3 coding DNA: TGTGCCAGCAGTTCGTCTCGGGGCGAGCAGTACTTC. It codes for CASSSSRGEQYF.

The chain links TRBV15 to TRBJ1-1; D uncertain. V lost 1 base and J lost 3, with 6 bases in between. Per germline, CDR1 LNHNV and CDR2 YYDKDF (reference sequence). The CDR3 runs to 13 residues. The CDR3 nucleotides read TGTGCCACCAGCAGAGCTGGGGACACTGAAGCTTTCTTT. Translated: CATSRAGDTEAFF.

This clone has more than one count but fewer than ten. The V gene is TRBV6-5, the J gene TRBJ1-3; no clear D gene. The CDR3 contains 16 residues. Germline CDR1 MNHEY, CDR2 SVGAGI. Trimming shortened V by 2 bases and J by 0 bases, and 11 bases separated the two germline ends. The CDR3, as DNA: TGTGCCAGCAGTTACGGAGGCCGACTCTCTGGAAACACCATATATTTT. As protein: CASSYGGRLSGNTIYF.

The chain combines TRBV27 with TRBJ2-7; TRBD2 matches at 8 bases. Germline-derived CDR1 and CDR2 are MNHEY and SMNVEV (reference sequence). V shed 4 bases and J 6 bases; nucleotides not matched to a gene: 5. This CDR3 contains 13 residues. The CDR3, as DNA: TGTGCCAGCAGTTACCGGGGGGGGCGCGAGCAGTACTTC. It is translated as CASSYRGGREQYF.

The V call is TRBV27, the J call TRBJ2-6; no reliable D call. The V gene's germline CDR1 is MNHEY and CDR2 SMNVEV (reference sequence). The CDR3 is 17 residues long. Trimming removed 2 bases from V and 0 bases from J, with 11 bases in between. CDR3: CASSLHTQNSGANVLTF. CDR3 nucleotide sequence: TGTGCCAGCAGTTTACATACTCAAAACTCTGGGGCCAACGTCCTGACTTTC.

The chain recombines TRBV6-5 with TRBJ1-2; perhaps TRBD1 as D (6 bases). Germline V gives CDR1 MNHEY, CDR2 SVGAGI. V lost 5 bases, J lost 5 bases, and 15 bases lay in between. CDR3 length: 14 residues. The CDR3 sequence is CASSDPWGQYGYTF. For the CDR3, the DNA is TGTGCCAGCAGTGACCCTTGGGGACAATATGGCTACACCTTC.

The chain carries TRBV6-5 and TRBJ1-2; the D gene is possibly TRBD1 (5 bases). From germline, CDR1 is MNHEY and CDR2 SVGAGI. The CDR3 extends over 15 amino acids. V was shortened by 2 bases and J by 8 bases, with 18 bases between the two germline ends. The CDR3 nucleotides read TGTGCCAGCAGTTACCAGGCAGGGAGTTCGATGGGCTACACCTTC. Protein product: CASSYQAGSSMGYTF.

This clone occurred a few times. The chain couples TRBV11-3 to TRBJ2-5; perhaps TRBD2 as D (6 bases). There are 14 residues in the CDR3. The germline V gene encodes CDR1 SGHNT and CDR2 YENEEA. The germline V and J ends were trimmed by 2 bases and 4 bases, with 11 bases remaining between them. The CDR3: CASSLIGGGETQYF. The CDR3 region has the DNA TGTGCCAGCAGCTTAATCGGGGGAGGAGAGACCCAGTACTTC.

CDR3 DNA: TGCAGCGTTGAAGATCGGGGCTTCTATGGCTACACCTTC. Translated: CSVEDRGFYGYTF. The J gene is TRBJ1-2, the V gene TRBV29-1; tentatively, D is TRBD1 (5 bases). This CDR3 contains 13 residues. V lost 0 bases, J lost 4 bases, and 9 bases lay in between. The V gene's germline CDR1 is SQVTM and CDR2 ANQGSEA.

As regards this clone: This same CDR3 is encoded by further DNA sequences in the sample. The rearrangement links TRBV6-5 to TRBJ1-1; no clear D gene. CDR3 length: 11 residues. The ends were cut back, 6 bases at V and 1 base at J, with 3 bases in the middle. CDR1 is MNHEY and CDR2 is SVGAGI in the germline V gene. The CDR3 is CASRRNTEAFF. In DNA form, the CDR3 reads TGTGCCAGCAGAAGGAACACTGAAGCTTTCTTT.

The V and J genes are TRBV19 and TRBJ1-1, with 11 bases lining up with TRBD1. The CDR3 length is 16 residues. The germline V gene encodes CDR1 LNHDA and CDR2 SQIVND (reference sequence). Unmatched junction bases numbered 5, after V lost 4 bases and J lost 1 base. CDR3 DNA sequence: TGTGCCAGTAGTAACCGGGACAGGGGGTCGAACACTGAAGCTTTCTTT. Encoded protein: CASSNRDRGSNTEAFF.

This rearrangement joins TRBV2 to TRBJ1-1; D gene uncertain. V lost 4 bases, J lost 0 bases, and 6 bases lay in between. Germline CDR1 reads SNHLY; CDR2 reads FYNNEI. This CDR3 has 13 residues. The CDR3, as DNA: TGTGCCAGCAGTGCCGGGATGAACACTGAAGCTTTCTTT. This sequence encodes CASSAGMNTEAFF.

The gene calls are TRBV10-3 and TRBJ2-7; the D gene is possibly TRBD1 (5 bases). The germline V gene encodes CDR1 ENHRY and CDR2 SYGVKD. Trimming took 8 bases from V and 0 from J, leaving 14 bases between them. This CDR3 comprises 14 residues. CDR3 sequence: CAIGVGHRSYEQYF. DNA for the CDR3: TGTGCCATCGGGGTTGGACACCGCTCCTACGAGCAGTACTTC.

In its sample, this clone was seen once. In DNA, the CDR3 is TGTGCCAGCAGCTTCGGGACAGGTTATGGCTACACCTTC. Translating gives CASSFGTGYGYTF. The rearrangement joins TRBV7-3 to TRBJ1-2; 8 nucleotides line up with TRBD1. Germline CDR1 is SGHTA and CDR2 is FQGTGA. V dropped 3 bases and J dropped 5; count of bases not matched to a gene: 2. This CDR3 spans 13 amino acids. Supplemented by reference TRBV7-3 and TRBJ1-2, the full variable domain reads GAGVSQTPSNKVTEKGKYVELRCDPISGHTALYWYRQSLGQGPEFLIYFQGTGAADDSGLPNDRFFAVRPEGSVSTLKIQRTERGDSAVYLCASSFGTGYGYTFGSGTRLTVV.

The chain links TRBV7-9 to TRBJ2-7, with 12 positions matching TRBD2. The CDR3 is 14 amino acids. V trimming: 5 bases; J trimming: 6 bases; junction bases outside the gene matches: 5. Germline assignment: CDR1 SEHNR and CDR2 FQNEAQ (reference sequence). In DNA, the CDR3 is TGTGCCAGCAGCACGGGGACTAGCGGGCTCGAGCAGTACTTC. Translated, it gives CASSTGTSGLEQYF.

This clone was counted once. This sequence joins TRBV9 and TRBJ2-1; 12 nucleotides match TRBD2. This CDR3 is 16 amino acids long. The V segment lost 0 bases and the J segment 8 bases; nucleotides outside the gene matches: 6. Germline-derived CDR1 and CDR2 are SGDLS and YYNGEE. The CDR3 region has the DNA TGTGCCAGCAGCGTAGGACTAGCGGGAGTGTTCGATGAGCAGTTCTTC. This translates into CASSVGLAGVFDEQFF.

The chain is built from TRBV5-4 and TRBJ2-7; TRBD1 might be the D (7 bases). The CDR3 runs 16 residues. Germline-derived CDR1 and CDR2 are SGHNT and YYREEE (reference sequence). V was trimmed by 7 bases and J by 2 bases, leaving 22 bases between them. The CDR3 sequence is CASGGGTGTATYEQYF. Here the CDR3 DNA reads TGTGCCAGCGGAGGAGGGACCGGGACAGCCACCTACGAGCAGTACTTC.

This clone was detected only a few times. This sequence joins TRBV6-6 and TRBJ1-2, with 7 bases fitting TRBD1. CDR3 size: 14 residues. V shed 2 bases and J 8 bases; nucleotides not matched to a gene: 8. The germline V gene encodes CDR1 MNHNY and CDR2 SVGAGI (reference sequence). The CDR3 DNA follows: TGTGCCAGCAGTTACGACGGACAGGTGGGGGGCTACACCTTC. It is translated as CASSYDGQVGGYTF.

With regard to this clone: One end of the junction fails to match germline, which may point to a read error. This chain uses TRBV5-1 with TRBJ2-2; the D is unclear. CDR1 SGHRS and CDR2 YFSETQ come from the germline V gene. This CDR3 has 15 residues. DNA of the CDR3: TGCGCCAGCAGATTGGATGGCGAAATGACCGGGGAGCTGTTTTTT. This codes for CASRLDGEMTGELFF.

This chain connects TRBV27 to TRBJ2-7, with D uncertain. There are 13 residues in the CDR3. The V end lost 5 bases, the J end lost 7 bases, and 15 bases lay between the germline ends. Germline V gene lookup returns CDR1 MNHEY and CDR2 SMNVEV (reference sequence). As DNA, the CDR3 is TGTGCCAGCAGTCCCCGGGTCATAAGGGAGCAGTACTTC. Its translation: CASSPRVIREQYF.

Of note for this clone: Other DNA sequences of this sample code for an identical CDR3. V is TRBV27 and J is TRBJ2-1; no reliable D call. The CDR3 covers 13 residues. Trimming stripped 2 bases from V and 3 bases from J, with 5 bases between. Germline V gene sequence: CDR1 MNHEY, CDR2 SMNVEV (reference sequence). As DNA, the CDR3 is TGTGCCAGCAGTTTAGCTAGCTACAATGAGCAGTTCTTC. This translates into CASSLASYNEQFF.

V usage is TRBV29-1 and J usage is TRBJ1-4; D is possibly TRBD1 (5 bases). CDR3 length: 13 amino acids. Trimming removed 6 bases at V and 3 bases at J, with 11 bases between. Per germline, CDR1 SQVTM and CDR2 ANQGSEA. In DNA, the CDR3 is TGCAGCGTCCGATGGGGGGCTAATGAAAAACTGTTTTTT. Translation: CSVRWGANEKLFF.

V gene TRBV18 combines with J gene TRBJ1-2; maybe TRBD1 (6 bases). The CDR3 covers 18 residues. V shed 3 bases and J shed 0 bases, with 20 bases lying between them. Germline values: CDR1 KGHSH, CDR2 LQKENI. Here the CDR3 DNA reads TGTGCCAGCTCACCGTTTACAGGGAGGGGAAAAGCTAACTATGGCTACACCTTC. This codes for CASSPFTGRGKANYGYTF.

The count of this clone is one. This chain joins TRBV30 and TRBJ2-7; D may be TRBD1 (6 bases). From germline, CDR1 is GTSNPN and CDR2 SVGIG (reference sequence). The CDR3 runs to 14 residues. The V gene lost 5 bases and the J gene lost 4 bases, with 18 bases spanning the gap. The CDR3 sequence: CAWGALTGPYEQYF. In DNA form, the CDR3 reads TGTGCCTGGGGGGCCCTTACAGGGCCATACGAGCAGTACTTC.

This chain uses TRBV7-2 with TRBJ2-7; D is undetermined. CDR3 length: 13 amino acids. Trimming removed 8 bases at V and 0 bases at J, with 11 bases between. The germline CDR1 and CDR2 sequences are SGHTA and FQGNSA. Here the CDR3 reads CASGFHSSYEQYF. The CDR3 nucleotides are TGTGCCAGCGGTTTTCACAGCTCCTACGAGCAGTACTTC.